The 28 T cell receptor beta chains reported below all come from one sample, sequenced in a study of blood T cell repertoires in COVID-19. Generated by immunoSEQ multiplex PCR, the TCRdb table keeps only in-frame clones and is missing some. The repertoire has approximately 89,000 clones, 75% to 90% of them found once; the top ten carry about 12%. The sequencing input was peripheral blood. The receptors shown here come from a human donor in a cohort sampled during active COVID-19.

The chain has TRBV21-1 and TRBJ1-5; the DNA was not used to check the table's D call, TRBD1. TRBV21-1 is designated a pseudogene. This CDR3 comprises 19 residues. The CDR3 reads CASSADIHRGFASNQPQHF. In DNA form, the CDR3 reads TGTGCCAGCAGCGCAGACATACACAGGGGGTTCGCCAGCAATCAGCCCCAGCATTTT.

This rearrangement joins TRBV5-5 to TRBJ1-2; D gene ambiguous. Germline values: CDR1 SGHKS, CDR2 YYEKEE (reference sequence). V was cut by 4 bases and J by 2 bases, with 15 bases left in between. The CDR3 is made up of 15 amino acids. The CDR3 sequence: CASSPSLGENYGYTF. CDR3 nucleotides: TGTGCCAGCAGCCCCTCCCTCGGGGAAAACTATGGCTACACCTTC.

The chain is built from TRBV7-2 and TRBJ2-5, with 13 bases lining up with TRBD2. V gave up 3 bases and J gave up 5 bases; unmatched junction bases: 3. The CDR3 loop spans 15 amino acids. Germline loops: CDR1 SGHTA, CDR2 FQGNSA. The CDR3 reads CASSFTSGGVETQYF. The CDR3 nucleotides are TGTGCCAGCAGCTTCACTAGCGGGGGGGTTGAGACCCAGTACTTC.

This clone showed up just a few times. At the DNA level, this CDR3 is encoded by other sequences in the same sample as well. In DNA form, the CDR3 reads TGTGCCAGTAGTATGACCGGGGGCACTGAAGCTTTCTTT. Residues: CASSMTGGTEAFF. The V call is TRBV19, the J call TRBJ1-1; D may be TRBD1 (5 bases). This CDR3 spans 13 amino acids. Germline V gene data show CDR1 as LNHDA and CDR2 as SQIVND (reference sequence). V lost 3 bases, J lost 4 bases, and 9 bases lay in between.

This clone rates as medium-sized (0.01 to 0.1%). CDR3 nucleotides: TGTGCCAGCTCACCACTTTCTTTCGGGGGGGTCCCTGAGCAGTTCTTC. This gives the protein CASSPLSFGGVPEQFF. This rearrangement joins TRBV18 to TRBJ2-1, with 8 nucleotides matching TRBD2. Looked up from germline, CDR1 is KGHSH and CDR2 is LQKENI. The CDR3 contains 16 residues. V lost 1 base to trimming and J lost 9 bases; unmatched junction nucleotides: 11. The variable domain in full, with the rest retrieved from reference TRBV18 and TRBJ2-1, is NAGVMQNPRHLVRRRGQEARLRCSPMKGHSHVYWYRQLPEEGLKFMVYLQKENIIDESGMPKERFSAEFPKEGPSILRIQQVVRGDSAAYFCASSPLSFGGVPEQFFGPGTRLTVL.

Only one count was recorded for this clone. The V gene is TRBV27, the J gene TRBJ2-7; 11 bases line up with TRBD1. The V segment lost 5 bases and the J segment 2 bases; nucleotides outside the gene matches: 5. This CDR3 is built from 15 residues. The germline V gene has CDR1 MNHEY and CDR2 SMNVEV (reference sequence). For the CDR3, the DNA is TGTGCCAGCAGTGCCCCGGGACAGGGGGCCTACGAGCAGTACTTC. Its protein product is CASSAPGQGAYEQYF.

The chain carries TRBV6-2 or TRBV6-3 and TRBJ1-1; D possibly corresponds to TRBD1 (6 bases). Trimming took 6 bases from V and 4 from J, leaving 12 bases between them. The CDR3 runs 13 residues. The germline gives CDR1 MNHEY, CDR2 SVGEGT. The CDR3 nucleotides are TGTGCCAGCAGCCCTCAGGGGTTCACTGAAGCTTTCTTT. Encoded protein: CASSPQGFTEAFF.

The genes are TRBV19 and TRBJ2-5, with 7 bases matching TRBD1. CDR1 and CDR2 (germline): LNHDA, SQIVND (reference sequence). This CDR3 is 14 amino acids long. With V trimmed by 10 bases and J by 5 bases, 13 bases remained unmatched. CDR3: CATSRGYGQETQYF. As DNA, the CDR3 is TGTGCCACCTCCAGGGGGTATGGACAGGAGACCCAGTACTTC. The variable domain in full, completed from reference TRBV19 and TRBJ2-5, reads DGGITQSPKYLFRKEGQNVTLSCEQNLNHDAMYWYRQDPGQGLRLIYYSQIVNDFQKGDIAEGYSVSREKKESFPLTVTSAQKNPTAFYLCATSRGYGQETQYFGPGTRLLVL.

This clone is deemed medium-sized. The CDR3 sequence: CASSPSLPRFYGYTF. Written as DNA, the CDR3 is TGCGCCAGCAGCCCTTCTCTACCTCGATTTTATGGCTACACCTTC. V is TRBV4-1 and J is TRBJ1-2; D not resolved. Trimming left V 4 bases short and J 5 bases short, with 17 bases between. The CDR3 covers 15 residues. Per the germline V gene, CDR1 is MGHRA and CDR2 is YSYEKL.

The rearrangement uses TRBV18 and TRBJ1-1; D might be TRBD1 (5 bases). Germline-derived CDR1 and CDR2 are KGHSH and LQKENI. With 2 bases removed from V and 0 bases from J, the gap between germline ends came to 7 bases. The CDR3 runs to 14 residues. CDR3 nucleotide sequence: TGTGCCAGCTCACCAGAGACAGTGAACACTGAAGCTTTCTTT. The encoded protein is CASSPETVNTEAFF.

As DNA, the CDR3 is TGCGCCAGCAGCCAAGTTTCTAGCGGGGGAACAGATACGCAGTATTTT. Translating it yields CASSQVSSGGTDTQYF. The chain is built from TRBV4-1 and TRBJ2-3; 10 positions agree with TRBD2. The CDR3 sequence is 16 residues long. CDR1 MGHRA and CDR2 YSYEKL come from the germline V gene. Trimming removed 1 base from V and 3 bases from J; junction bases left unmatched: 4.

The CDR3 region is CATSRAVTGFPSNQPQHF. CDR3 sequence (DNA): TGTGCCACCAGCAGAGCCGTGACAGGGTTCCCGAGCAATCAGCCCCAGCATTTT. The chain has TRBV15 and TRBJ1-5; 7 nucleotides match TRBD1. Germline V gene data show CDR1 as LNHNV and CDR2 as YYDKDF (reference sequence). The V gene end was trimmed by 1 base and the J gene end by 1 base; junction bases not matched to a gene: 10. The CDR3 is 18 amino acids. Using reference TRBV15 and TRBJ1-5 for the parts outside the CDR3, the full variable domain is DAMVIQNPRYQVTQFGKPVTLSCSQTLNHNVMYWYQQKSSQAPKLLFHYYDKDFNNEADTPDNFQSRRPNTSFCFLDIRSPGLGDTAMYLCATSRAVTGFPSNQPQHFGDGTRLSIL.

V gene TRBV5-1 combines with J gene TRBJ1-4; 10 bases align to TRBD1. The germline V gene has CDR1 SGHRS and CDR2 YFSETQ. V shed 3 bases and J 8 bases; nucleotides not matched to a gene: 4. The CDR3 extends over 14 amino acids. The CDR3 sequence is CASSYGTGVEKLFF. The CDR3 coding sequence is TGCGCCAGCAGCTACGGGACAGGGGTCGAAAAACTGTTTTTT.

The chain links TRBV28 to TRBJ1-5; D may be TRBD1 (6 bases). V lost 6 bases, J lost 7 bases, and 19 bases lay in between. CDR3 length equals 15 residues. Germline V gene sequence: CDR1 MDHEN, CDR2 SYDVKM. The CDR3: CASSTKRGRWQPQHF. CDR3 in DNA: TGTGCCAGCAGCACTAAAAGGGGGAGATGGCAGCCCCAGCATTTT.

The chain recombines TRBV6-5 with TRBJ1-4; the match to TRBD1 covers 11 bases. Germline trimming cut 6 bases from V and 7 bases from J; bases unmatched to any gene: 4. Germline V CDR1 and CDR2: MNHEY, SVGAGI. The CDR3 has 14 residues. Here the CDR3 reads CASRWTGGGEKLFF. The CDR3 DNA reads as TGTGCCAGCAGATGGACAGGGGGCGGTGAAAAACTGTTTTTT.

This clone was counted once. J is TRBJ1-2 and V is TRBV6-5, with D tentatively TRBD1 (5 bases). Per germline, CDR1 MNHEY and CDR2 SVGAGI. The CDR3 runs to 14 residues. Deletions cut 5 bases from V and 1 base from J, with 11 bases between. The CDR3 region is CASSSDRINYGYTF. The CDR3 region has the DNA TGTGCCAGCAGTAGTGACAGAATTAACTATGGCTACACCTTC.

The chain has TRBV6-1 and TRBJ1-1, with D maybe TRBD1 (5 bases). Germline CDR1 and CDR2: MNHNS and SASEGT. Trimming took off 5 bases at V and 1 base at J, with 11 bases between the two ends. The CDR3 extends over 14 amino acids. CDR3 residues: CASSSGQPNTEAFF. The CDR3 nucleotides are TGTGCCAGCAGTTCAGGACAACCGAACACTGAAGCTTTCTTT.

The gene calls are TRBV5-1 and TRBJ2-5; possibly TRBD2 for D (5 bases). Germline CDR1 reads SGHRS; CDR2 reads YFSETQ. The germline V and J ends were trimmed by 4 bases and 2 bases, with 9 bases remaining between them. This CDR3 has 13 amino acids. The CDR3 spells CASSPSGQETQYF. CDR3 nucleotide sequence: TGCGCCAGCAGCCCGAGCGGACAAGAGACCCAGTACTTC.

In its sample, this clone was seen a few times. The chain combines TRBV28 with TRBJ1-6; 9 bases line up with TRBD1. V was clipped by 5 bases and J by 9 bases; unmatched bases: 8. CDR1 MDHEN and CDR2 SYDVKM come from the germline V gene. The CDR3 has 15 residues. The CDR3 DNA reads as TGTGCCAGCAGTGGTAAAACAGGGGGCCGTTCACCCCTCCACTTT. The encoded protein is CASSGKTGGRSPLHF.

The genes are TRBV24-1 and TRBJ1-5; tentative D call: TRBD1 (6 bases). CDR1 and CDR2 (germline): KGHDR, SFDVKD. Between the trimmed V and J ends, which lost 8 bases and 2 bases, there was a span of 15 bases. This CDR3 comprises 15 residues. CDR3 nucleotide sequence: TGTGCCACCAATGACAGGAGGGAGGGCAATCAGCCCCAGCATTTT. As protein: CATNDRREGNQPQHF.

With regard to this clone: One end of the junction does not line up with germline, which may come from a read error. V is TRBV7-7 and J is TRBJ2-2; 7 nucleotides line up with TRBD1. The CDR3 spans 16 residues. Germline V gene data show CDR1 as SSHAT and CDR2 as FNYEAQ (reference sequence). This chain's CDR3 is CASSNKGASNTGELFF. DNA of the CDR3: TGTGCTAGCAGTAACAAGGGGGCGTCAAACACCGGGGAGCTGTTTTTT.

The rearrangement links TRBV4-3 to TRBJ1-2, with D perhaps matching TRBD1 (6 bases). The CDR3 runs 15 residues. The V gene's germline CDR1 is LGHNA and CDR2 YSLEER. V was cut by 0 bases and J by 7 bases, with 15 bases left in between. CDR3 loop: CASSQETQGMGGYTF. The CDR3 DNA reads as TGCGCCAGCAGCCAAGAAACACAGGGAATGGGTGGCTACACCTTC.

V is TRBV2 and J is TRBJ2-7; the D is unclear. This CDR3 spans 13 amino acids. CDR1 SNHLY and CDR2 FYNNEI come from the germline V gene. With 7 bases removed from V and 3 bases from J, the gap between germline ends came to 13 bases. CDR3 amino acids: CASTLPLNYEQYF. CDR3 nucleotides: TGTGCCAGCACGTTACCACTAAACTACGAGCAGTACTTC.

V gene TRBV4-1 combines with J gene TRBJ2-3; 9 bases are shared with TRBD2. J lost 2 bases, V lost 4 bases, and 10 bases had no gene match. The V gene's germline CDR1 is MGHRA and CDR2 YSYEKL. This CDR3 is built from 17 residues. In nucleotides, the CDR3 is TGCGCCAGCAGCCCCCGGCGGGGGGGCCTTTCCACAGATACGCAGTATTTT. It yields the protein CASSPRRGGLSTDTQYF.

The chain recombines TRBV6-5 with TRBJ2-7; TRBD1 aligns across 7 bases. Trimming cost V 7 bases and J 4 bases; bases outside gene matches: 10. The CDR3 consists of 14 residues. The germline V gene has CDR1 MNHEY and CDR2 SVGAGI. The DNA of the CDR3 is TGTGCCAGCAAAGACAGGGACCGCCGGTACGAGCAGTACTTC. The encoded protein is CASKDRDRRYEQYF.

This chain joins TRBV2 and TRBJ1-5; D is possibly TRBD1 (6 bases). CDR3 size: 14 residues. Germline V gene lookup returns CDR1 SNHLY and CDR2 FYNNEI. V lost 6 bases and J 4 bases, leaving 13 bases between the germline ends. The chain's CDR3 is CASRFGQPNQPQHF. CDR3 coding DNA: TGTGCCAGCAGATTCGGACAGCCTAATCAGCCCCAGCATTTT.

This clone was detected only a few times. CDR3 bases: TGTGCCAGCAGCCCCCAACAGGGGTCAAGGAACTATGGCTACACCTTC. Translation: CASSPQQGSRNYGYTF. The V gene is TRBV7-9, the J gene TRBJ1-2; TRBD1 matches at 7 bases. Germline values: CDR1 SEHNR, CDR2 FQNEAQ (reference sequence). The CDR3 sequence is 16 residues long. J gave up 2 bases and V 5 bases, and 11 bases lay outside the gene matches. Full variable domain (rest looked up from reference TRBV7-9 and TRBJ1-2): DTGVSQNPRHKITKRGQNVTFRCDPISEHNRLYWYRQTLGQGPEFLTYFQNEAQLEKSRLLSDRFSAERPKGSFSTLEIQRTEQGDSAMYLCASSPQQGSRNYGYTFGSGTRLTVV.

The V call is TRBV19, the J call TRBJ1-1, with 11 bases identical to TRBD1. The J segment lost 13 bases and the V segment lost 5 bases, leaving 15 bases of the junction unmatched. Germline V lookup: CDR1 LNHDA, CDR2 SQIVND (reference sequence). The length of the CDR3 is 15 residues. This CDR3 reads CASSPRPGTGGRGFF. The DNA for the CDR3 is TGTGCCAGTAGTCCTCGTCCCGGGACAGGGGGACGTGGTTTCTTT.